This entry is about one TCR beta chain. The data were obtained in a study of blood T cell repertoires in COVID-19. About the study: Collection of acute and convalescent COVID-19 samples took place in the United States, Italy and Spain.

Enrolled during active infection, Seattle patients were then followed longitudinally. Trimming shortened V by 2 bases and J by 2 bases, and 13 bases separated the two germline ends. From germline, CDR1 is MNHEY and CDR2 SVGEGT. This CDR3 is 16 amino acids long. Original data processing: Quantification of nucleated cells was approximated via reference gene primer amplification. Sequencing used immunoSEQ multiplex PCR; TCRdb keeps in-frame clones, though not all of them. From that table come the V and J calls and clone size; the DNA was used to work out D and trimming. Among about 100,000 clones listed, 90% were seen once.

The V and J genes are TRBV6-2 or TRBV6-3 and TRBJ1-5; D gene ambiguous. Specimen: peripheral blood. The TCR originated in a man aged 18 to 30 with COVID-19, enrolled during active disease. DNA of the CDR3: TGTGCCAGCAGTTACGTCCCCATTCCAGGCAATCAGCCCCAGCATTTT. It is translated as CASSYVPIPGNQPQHF.